This T cell receptor beta chain was recorded in a study of CD8 T cells in Susac syndrome. Study-level findings and limits: The authors acknowledged that the study's TCR sequencing and HLA analysis involved relatively few individuals.

This CDR3 is built from 13 residues. Germline V gene lookup returns CDR1 SGDLS and CDR2 YYNGEE. The ends lost 6 bases at V and 4 bases at J; junction bases unmatched: 3. Healthy donors constituted the control group, matched for age and sex. In the case of this clonotype: Its antigen remains unidentified.

Random hexamers served to reverse transcribe roughly 0.5 to 1 ug RNA. TCRdb re-derived calls from the immunoSEQ multiplex PCR reads in MiXCR, one entry per CDR3 protein. The table has 80,000 to 90,000 distinct CDR3 sequences, around 93% seen once; the top ten hold roughly 0.32%. Sequencing was performed on CD8+ T cells from PBMCs. The chain couples TRBV9 to TRBJ1-1; 10 nucleotides agree with TRBD1. The sequence was obtained from a human donor in good health. CDR3 amino acids: CASTGQGGTEAFF. CDR3 sequence (DNA): TGTGCCAGCACTGGACAGGGGGGCACTGAAGCTTTCTTT.